The 32 T cell receptor beta chains below all came from one sample that was sequenced in a study of T cell repertoires in cytomegalovirus infection. Each CDR3 protein is one row after TCRdb ran MiXCR on the reads. The sample consists of about 130,000 distinct CDR3 sequences, roughly a quarter of them appearing once. These receptors' targets are unknown. Sequenced material: PBMCs, sequenced either directly or after in vitro stimulation (not recorded which). These receptors were taken from a human donor in good health (CMV status not recorded). Some clones in this sample may be carry-over from other donors' samples.

There are a few counts of this clonotype. The genes are TRBV12-3 or TRBV12-4 and TRBJ2-1; D gene uncertain. The length of the CDR3 is 13 residues. The V and J ends lost 0 bases and 10 bases respectively, with 10 bases between them. CDR3 in DNA: TGTGCCAGCAGTTTAGCGCGGAGAAACGAGCAGTTCTTC. The encoded protein is CASSLARRNEQFF.

Only a few counts were recorded for this clonotype. This rearrangement joins TRBV7-6 to TRBJ1-1; D remains unclear. The CDR3 is made up of 15 amino acids. Trimming removed 5 bases at V and 3 bases at J, with 16 bases between. The germline V gene has CDR1 SGHVS and CDR2 FNYEAQ. The CDR3 loop is CASSGRAPKDTEAFF. Written as DNA, the CDR3 is TGTGCCAGCAGCGGTAGGGCGCCCAAGGACACTGAAGCTTTCTTT.

This clonotype was recorded many times. The rearrangement uses TRBV7-8 and TRBJ1-3; D uncertain. V was clipped by 0 bases and J by 2 bases, with 5 bases between them. This CDR3 has 14 residues. Germline loops: CDR1 SGHVS, CDR2 FQNEAQ. The CDR3 here is CASSLADTGNTIYF. DNA for the CDR3: TGTGCCAGCAGCTTAGCCGACACTGGAAACACCATATATTTT.

This rearrangement joins TRBV6-8 to TRBJ2-7; 10 nucleotides agree with TRBD1. The V and J ends lost 8 bases and 5 bases, in that order; junction bases with no gene match: 6. This CDR3 is built from 13 residues. CDR1 is MNHGY and CDR2 is SAAAGT in the germline V gene. For the CDR3, the DNA is TGTGCCAGCTGGGGGACAGGGGATCACGAGCAGTACTTC. The encoded protein is CASWGTGDHEQYF.

This clonotype was counted between two and nine times. V gene TRBV20-1 combines with J gene TRBJ1-5; 7 bases agree with TRBD1. CDR3 size: 13 residues. Per germline, CDR1 DFQATT and CDR2 SNEGSKA (reference sequence). Trimming at V came to 6 bases and at J to 2 bases, leaving 4 bases not matched to a gene. CDR3 protein: CSAPGQGNQPQHF. In DNA, the CDR3 is TGCAGTGCCCCCGGACAGGGCAATCAGCCCCAGCATTTT.

This clonotype has more than one count but fewer than ten. The chain joins TRBV18 to TRBJ1-1; D may be TRBD1 (5 bases). CDR1 and CDR2 from the germline V gene are KGHSH and LQKENI. The V end was cut by 2 bases, the J end by 5 bases, with 21 bases between. The CDR3 sequence is 17 residues long. This CDR3 is CASSPDSKGFGKTEAFF. The DNA for the CDR3 is TGTGCCAGCTCACCAGATTCTAAGGGGTTCGGGAAAACTGAAGCTTTCTTT.

A note on this clonotype: A much more abundant neighbour one base away suggests this may be a read error. This chain connects TRBV7-6 to TRBJ2-1, with D possibly matching TRBD2 (7 bases). CDR1 is SGHVS, CDR2 FNYEAQ, per germline. Trimming cost V 5 bases and J 1 base, with 21 bases left between them. The CDR3 has 18 amino acids. In DNA form, the CDR3 reads TGTGCCAGCAGCAGGGGAGGGGGGACACCTCCGTCCTACAATGAGCAGTTCTTC. This sequence encodes CASSRGGGTPPSYNEQFF.

The chain is built from TRBV7-8 and TRBJ1-1; TRBD1 agrees at 7 bases. The CDR3 totals 15 residues. J was trimmed by 1 base and V by 6 bases; bases with no gene match: 8. Germline-derived CDR1 and CDR2 are SGHVS and FQNEAQ. The CDR3 loop reads CASRLRGTANTEAFF. For the CDR3, the DNA is TGTGCCAGCAGACTTCGGGGGACAGCGAACACTGAAGCTTTCTTT.

The J gene is TRBJ2-2, the V gene TRBV6-5; maybe TRBD2 (5 bases). Germline CDR1 and CDR2: MNHEY and SVGAGI. The CDR3 contains 17 residues. V was clipped by 2 bases and J by 5 bases, with 18 bases between them. The CDR3 DNA sequence: TGTGCCAGCAGTTACGGGCGTGGGGTAGCGATGACCGGGGAGCTGTTTTTT. Its protein is CASSYGRGVAMTGELFF.

This clonotype was counted many times. V is TRBV10-3 and J is TRBJ1-1; a possible D gene is TRBD1 (5 bases). The CDR3 is 15 residues long. Deletions cut 6 bases from V and 1 base from J, with 15 bases between. Germline V gives CDR1 ENHRY, CDR2 SYGVKD. CDR3: CAIRDRQNPNTEAFF. Here the CDR3 DNA reads TGTGCCATCAGAGATCGACAGAACCCGAACACTGAAGCTTTCTTT.

V and J are TRBV11-2 and TRBJ1-2, with a weak D call TRBD1 (6 bases). Germline assignment: CDR1 SGHAT and CDR2 FQNNGV. CDR3 size: 14 residues. V lost 1 base to trimming and J lost 8 bases, with 14 bases between them. DNA for the CDR3: TGTGCCAGCAGCTTAGCAGGGGTGGATTTAGGCTACACCTTC. Translation gives CASSLAGVDLGYTF.

This clonotype was counted ten times or more. The chain carries TRBV28 and TRBJ2-1; 7 positions agree with TRBD1. After removal of 6 bases from V and 9 bases from J, the junction contained 11 bases not matched to a gene. The CDR3 loop spans 14 amino acids. Germline CDR1 MDHEN, CDR2 SYDVKM. The CDR3 DNA reads as TGTGCCAGCAGACCGACAGGGAGAGGGGCTGAGCAGTTCTTC. This codes for CASRPTGRGAEQFF.

This clonotype has just a few counts. The chain uses TRBV19 and TRBJ2-3, with TRBD2 identical over 11 bases. V dropped 5 bases and J dropped 0; count of bases not matched to a gene: 4. The CDR3 contains 16 residues. CDR1 is LNHDA and CDR2 is SQIVND in the germline V gene (reference sequence). CDR3 sequence (DNA): TGTGCCAGTAGTTCCGGGACTAGCGGTAGCACAGATACGCAGTATTTT. This codes for CASSSGTSGSTDTQYF.

This clonotype has just a few counts. The genes are TRBV4-3 and TRBJ2-1; TRBD2 matches at 9 bases. Germline CDR1 and CDR2: LGHNA and YSLEER. This CDR3 is built from 17 residues. V was pared by 2 bases and J by 8 bases, with 13 bases of the junction left unmatched. The CDR3 is CASSQPPGLASDDEQFF. CDR3 in DNA: TGCGCCAGCAGCCAACCTCCGGGACTAGCCTCGGACGATGAGCAGTTCTTC.

The sample holds a few counts of this clonotype. The chain joins TRBV7-9 to TRBJ1-1; D remains unclear. V was shortened by 5 bases and J by 6 bases, with 16 bases between the two germline ends. CDR1 is SEHNR, CDR2 FQNEAQ, per germline (reference sequence). CDR3 size: 14 residues. The CDR3 spells CASSHKDGESEAFF. In DNA, the CDR3 is TGTGCCAGCAGCCATAAGGACGGGGAATCTGAAGCTTTCTTT.

This chain links TRBV6-6 with TRBJ2-2, with D possibly TRBD2 on 5 matching bases. The V and J ends lost 2 bases and 4 bases respectively, with 8 bases between them. The CDR3 is 14 residues long. Per the germline V gene, CDR1 is MNHNY and CDR2 is SVGAGI (reference sequence). Here the CDR3 DNA reads TGTGCCAGCAGTTACGTCCGGGGCACCGGGGAGCTGTTTTTT. This codes for CASSYVRGTGELFF.

The V gene is TRBV7-3, the J gene TRBJ2-1, with unresolved D. Trimming took 5 bases from V and 6 from J, leaving 20 bases between them. In germline, CDR1 is SGHTA, CDR2 FQGTGA. This CDR3 region has 16 residues. This CDR3 is CASSLRPTATGNEQFF. CDR3 coding DNA: TGTGCCAGCAGCCTACGACCGACTGCGACGGGCAATGAGCAGTTCTTC.

In DNA form, the CDR3 reads TGTGCCAGCAGCTTGATTAGGGGGCCGATGACTGAAGCTTTCTTT. This encodes CASSLIRGPMTEAFF. V gene TRBV5-6 combines with J gene TRBJ1-1; 7 bases line up with TRBD1. Trimming removed 1 base from V and 5 bases from J; junction bases left unmatched: 8. The CDR3 length is 15 residues. Germline V gene sequence: CDR1 SGHDT, CDR2 YYEEEE.

This clonotype was seen only a few times. The chain joins TRBV12-3 or TRBV12-4 to TRBJ1-2; 7 bases are shared with TRBD1. Germline trimming cut 5 bases from V and 0 bases from J; bases unmatched to any gene: 3. The CDR3 sequence is 14 residues long. The CDR3 bases are TGTGCCAGCAGTGGGACAGCCCCTAACTATGGCTACACCTTC. Its translation: CASSGTAPNYGYTF.

The genes are TRBV6-5 and TRBJ2-3; D is possibly TRBD2 (6 bases). V was trimmed by 8 bases and J by 0 bases, leaving 6 bases between them. Germline values: CDR1 MNHEY, CDR2 SVGAGI. The CDR3 has 12 residues. The CDR3 region has the DNA TGTGCCAGCCGGGAGAGCACAGATACGCAGTATTTT. It yields the protein CASRESTDTQYF.

This clonotype was detected ten times or more. The gene calls are TRBV6-1 and TRBJ2-5, with 10 positions matching TRBD2. CDR3 length: 15 amino acids. CDR1 and CDR2 (germline): MNHNS, SASEGT. The V segment lost 0 bases and the J segment 3 bases; nucleotides outside the gene matches: 1. The chain's CDR3 is CASSEAGTSEETQYF. The CDR3 region has the DNA TGTGCCAGCAGTGAAGCAGGGACTAGCGAAGAGACCCAGTACTTC.

Only one count was recorded for this clonotype. The chain combines TRBV11-1 with TRBJ2-1; D unresolved. The CDR3 has 13 amino acids. Germline CDR1 SGHAT, CDR2 FQDESV (reference sequence). Between the trimmed V and J ends, which lost 4 bases and 12 bases, there was a span of 16 bases. This CDR3 reads CASSSPALSMQFF. As DNA, the CDR3 is TGTGCCAGCAGCTCTCCCGCTCTATCCATGCAGTTCTTC.

This clonotype was found many times. The rearrangement links TRBV7-2 to TRBJ2-1, with unresolved D. The V end was cut by 6 bases, the J end by 14 bases, with 14 bases between. From germline, CDR1 is SGHTA and CDR2 FQGNSA. The CDR3 loop spans 11 amino acids. Here the CDR3 DNA reads TGTGCCAGCAGGCTCGGGTCTAGGGAGTTCTTC. This sequence encodes CASRLGSREFF.

This chain joins TRBV19 and TRBJ1-1; D is ambiguous. The germline V and J ends were trimmed by 4 bases and 3 bases, with 12 bases remaining between them. The germline V gene has CDR1 LNHDA and CDR2 SQIVND (reference sequence). The CDR3 covers 14 residues. CDR3 protein: CASSNGPGYTEAFF. In DNA, the CDR3 is TGTGCCAGTAGTAATGGCCCGGGGTACACTGAAGCTTTCTTT.

This clonotype has ten or more counts. The chain employs TRBV7-2 and TRBJ2-5, with a tentative D call TRBD2 (5 bases). Trimming took 5 bases from V and 3 from J, leaving 10 bases between them. The CDR3 has 13 residues. From germline, CDR1 is SGHTA and CDR2 FQGNSA. CDR3 sequence: CASSRAAKETQYF. The CDR3 DNA reads as TGTGCCAGCAGCAGAGCGGCCAAAGAGACCCAGTACTTC.

This clonotype was seen a handful of times. CDR3 loop: CASSYWVTSMYEQYF. For the CDR3, the DNA is TGTGCCAGCAGTTATTGGGTGACTAGTATGTACGAGCAGTACTTC. The J gene is TRBJ2-7, the V gene TRBV6-5; a possible D gene is TRBD2 (6 bases). V was trimmed by 3 bases and J by 4 bases, leaving 16 bases between them. The CDR3 runs to 15 residues. The V gene's germline CDR1 is MNHEY and CDR2 SVGAGI.

The rearrangement links TRBV12-5 to TRBJ1-1, with a tentative D call TRBD1 (6 bases). The ends were cut back, 0 bases at V and 0 bases at J, with 20 bases in the middle. The germline gives CDR1 LGHNT, CDR2 FRNRAP. The CDR3 totals 19 residues. The CDR3 sequence: CASGLVRWGGPQLNTEAFF. DNA for the CDR3: TGTGCTAGTGGTTTGGTACGTTGGGGGGGGCCTCAATTGAACACTGAAGCTTTCTTT.

This clonotype was recorded at least ten times. The chain has TRBV29-1 and TRBJ1-1; no reliable D call. The CDR3 consists of 14 residues. Germline CDR1 reads SQVTM; CDR2 reads ANQGSEA. V was shortened by 1 base and J by 3 bases, with 12 bases between the two germline ends. CDR3 region: CSVEGHPGDTEAFF. The CDR3 DNA sequence: TGCAGCGTTGAAGGGCACCCTGGGGACACTGAAGCTTTCTTT.

This clonotype was seen a few times. The J gene is TRBJ2-7, the V gene TRBV20-1; 7 bases agree with TRBD2. Per germline, CDR1 DFQATT and CDR2 SNEGSKA (reference sequence). Trimming cost V 1 base and J 3 bases; bases outside gene matches: 3. The CDR3 covers 13 residues. The CDR3 sequence: CSARGGRDYEQYF. The CDR3 DNA reads TGCAGTGCTAGAGGCGGGAGAGACTACGAGCAGTACTTC.

At least ten counts were recorded for this clonotype. The chain is built from TRBV7-8 and TRBJ2-1; 10 positions match TRBD2. CDR3 length equals 16 residues. Germline loops: CDR1 SGHVS, CDR2 FQNEAQ. V dropped 2 bases and J dropped 3; count of bases not matched to a gene: 4. The CDR3 nucleotides are TGTGCCAGCAGCTTAAGGACTAGCGGAAGCTACAATGAGCAGTTCTTC. Encoded protein: CASSLRTSGSYNEQFF.

This clonotype was seen more than once but under ten times. The genes are TRBV6-1 and TRBJ1-1, with a tentative D call TRBD1 (6 bases). The CDR3 is made up of 14 amino acids. The germline V gene has CDR1 MNHNS and CDR2 SASEGT. V was pared by 4 bases and J by 0 bases, with 9 bases between. This CDR3 reads CASSGSGVNTEAFF. The CDR3 coding sequence is TGTGCCAGCAGTGGATCAGGGGTGAACACTGAAGCTTTCTTT.

The chain is built from TRBV9 and TRBJ1-2; 9 positions agree with TRBD1. V gave up 3 bases and J gave up 8 bases; unmatched junction bases: 5. This CDR3 contains 13 residues. Germline CDR1 reads SGDLS; CDR2 reads YYNGEE. DNA of the CDR3: TGTGCCAGCAGCGCCGGACAGGGGATCGGCTACACCTTC. Translation gives CASSAGQGIGYTF.